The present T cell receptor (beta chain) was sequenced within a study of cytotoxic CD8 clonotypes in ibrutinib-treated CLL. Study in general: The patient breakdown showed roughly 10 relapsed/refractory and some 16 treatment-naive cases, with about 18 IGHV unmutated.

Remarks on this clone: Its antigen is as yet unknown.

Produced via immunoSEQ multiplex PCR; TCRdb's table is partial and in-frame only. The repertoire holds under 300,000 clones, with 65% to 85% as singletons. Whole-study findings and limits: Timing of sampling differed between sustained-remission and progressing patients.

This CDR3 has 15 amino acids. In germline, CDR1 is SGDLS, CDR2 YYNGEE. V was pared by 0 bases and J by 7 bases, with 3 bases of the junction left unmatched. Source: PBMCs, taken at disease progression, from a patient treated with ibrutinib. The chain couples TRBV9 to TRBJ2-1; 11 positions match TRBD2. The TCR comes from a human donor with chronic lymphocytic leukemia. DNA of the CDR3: TGTGCCAGCAGCGTAGTAGCTAGCGGGAGGAATGAGCAGTTCTTC. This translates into CASSVVASGRNEQFF.